The 8 T cell receptor beta chains below were found in one sample sequenced in a study of spatial heterogeneity in lung cancer (dated by TCRdb to between 2018 and 2020). Reading the label with the study, this specimen's time point is: sample taken at primary tumor resection. TCR sequencing used whole RNA extracted from tumor and nontumor lung tissue, or from cryopreserved PBMC samples, without cell sorting. The method was 5' RACE. The data were produced on a NextSeq 500. Clones were called with MiXCR by TCRdb after fastp trimmed the public reads at Q25, and only in-frame beta chains were retained. Here each entry gathers all rows of one CDR3 protein and keeps the most common genes and DNA. This sample comprises around 11,000 distinct CDR3 sequences, approximately 25% of them detected only once. Of the sample, about a third falls within the top ten clones. Sequenced here: PBMCs, sampled at surgery. The receptors shown here come from a female donor with early-stage non-small cell lung cancer.

In this sample, this clonotype turned up many times. The chain has TRBV30 and TRBJ1-2, with TRBD1 identical over 9 bases. The CDR3 sequence is 13 residues long. Germline CDR1 and CDR2: GTSNPN and SVGIG (reference sequence). Trimming took 2 bases from V and 6 from J; bases not matched to a gene: 4. Here the CDR3 DNA reads TGTGCCTGGAGTCCGACAGGGGGGGATGGCTACACCTTC. Protein sequence: CAWSPTGGDGYTF.

The chain combines TRBV12-5 with TRBJ2-1; D is unresolved. CDR1 is LGHNT and CDR2 is FRNRAP in the germline V gene. The V gene lost 3 bases and the J gene lost 5 bases, with 11 bases spanning the gap. This CDR3 region has 14 residues. CDR3 in DNA: TGTGCTAGTGGTTTTCTCATAGTGAACAATGAGCAGTTCTTC. The encoded protein is CASGFLIVNNEQFF.

The J gene is TRBJ1-6, the V gene TRBV25-1; D gene unclear. This CDR3 is 15 amino acids long. Looked up from germline, CDR1 is MGHDK and CDR2 is SYGVNS. With 1 base removed from V and 7 bases from J, the gap between germline ends came to 11 bases. DNA for the CDR3: TGTGCCAGCAGTGAATTGGGGAGCAGGAATTCACCCCTCCACTTT. Protein product: CASSELGSRNSPLHF. Based on the CDR3 plus reference TRBV25-1 and TRBJ1-6, the full variable domain is EADIYQTPRYLVIGTGKKITLECSQTMGHDKMYWYQQDPGMELHLIHYSYGVNSTEKGDLSSESTVSRIRTEHFPLTLESARPSHTSQYLCASSELGSRNSPLHFGNGTRLTVT.

J is TRBJ2-1 and V is TRBV6-1, with 14 nucleotides matching TRBD2. V shed 5 bases and J 7 bases; nucleotides not matched to a gene: 7. From germline, CDR1 is MNHNS and CDR2 SASEGT. This CDR3 is 16 amino acids long. The CDR3 spells CASSYPGLAGANEQFF. The CDR3 DNA is TGTGCCAGCAGTTATCCGGGACTAGCGGGAGCGAATGAGCAGTTCTTC.

This clonotype was detected ten times or more. V is TRBV14 and J is TRBJ2-1; 7 bases are shared with TRBD2. The CDR3 is 15 residues long. The germline V gene has CDR1 SGHDN and CDR2 FVKESK. The J segment lost 9 bases and the V segment lost 1 base, leaving 9 bases of the junction unmatched. CDR3: CASSQVAGGLSEQFF. The CDR3, as DNA: TGTGCCAGCAGCCAAGTAGCGGGCGGCCTTAGTGAGCAGTTCTTC.

This clonotype came up many times. This chain joins TRBV12-3 or TRBV12-4 and TRBJ1-5; the D is unclear. The CDR3 has 13 amino acids. The V gene lost 1 base and the J gene lost 5 bases, with 6 bases spanning the gap. The CDR3 is CASSLGPDQPQHF. The CDR3 nucleotides read TGTGCCAGCAGTTTAGGTCCCGATCAGCCCCAGCATTTT.

J is TRBJ1-2 and V is TRBV12-3 or TRBV12-4; no reliable D call. V shed 4 bases and J shed 4 bases, with 10 bases lying between them. The CDR3 runs to 13 residues. The CDR3 loop reads CASSSVGGYGYTF. The DNA of the CDR3 is TGTGCCAGCAGTTCGGTTGGAGGCTATGGCTACACCTTC.

This clonotype was detected many times. The chain uses TRBV20-1 and TRBJ2-3; TRBD2 agrees at 14 bases. This CDR3 is 18 amino acids long. The trim removed 3 bases at V and 7 bases at J, leaving 15 bases unmatched. Per the germline V gene, CDR1 is DFQATT and CDR2 is SNEGSKA (reference sequence). CDR3 DNA sequence: TGCAGTGCTAGGCCTCAAAGACGACTAGCGGGAGGGCCATATACGCAGTATTTT. Amino acids: CSARPQRRLAGGPYTQYF.